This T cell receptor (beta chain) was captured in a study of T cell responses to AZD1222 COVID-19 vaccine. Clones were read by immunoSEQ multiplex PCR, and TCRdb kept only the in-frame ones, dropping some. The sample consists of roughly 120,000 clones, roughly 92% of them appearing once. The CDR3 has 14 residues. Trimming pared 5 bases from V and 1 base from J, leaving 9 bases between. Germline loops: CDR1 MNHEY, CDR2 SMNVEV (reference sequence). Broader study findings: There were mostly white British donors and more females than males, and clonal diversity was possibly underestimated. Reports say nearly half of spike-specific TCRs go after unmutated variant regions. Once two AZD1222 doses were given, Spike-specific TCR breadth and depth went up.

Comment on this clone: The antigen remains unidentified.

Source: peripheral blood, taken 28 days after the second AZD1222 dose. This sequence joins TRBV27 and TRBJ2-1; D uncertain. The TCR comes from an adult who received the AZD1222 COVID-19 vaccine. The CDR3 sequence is CASSLRPSYNEQFF. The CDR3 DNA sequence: TGTGCCAGCAGTCTCCGGCCGTCCTACAATGAGCAGTTCTTC.